This T cell receptor (beta chain) is drawn from a study of T cell clonality in common variable immunodeficiency. Study-level results: CVID subjects showed higher TCRbeta clonality than healthy controls.

Some clones are missing from TCRdb's copy, which holds only in-frame ones; the method was immunoSEQ multiplex PCR. The sample is made up of approximately 81,000 clones, none counted only once. J lost 7 bases, V lost 6 bases, and 9 bases had no gene match. The CDR3 runs 16 residues. CDR1 is LNHDA and CDR2 is SQIVND in the germline V gene (reference sequence). This clone was counted at least ten times. The antigen is undetermined. With the read ending 3 residues before the CDR3 end, the germline J gene is used to fill in that end. Source material: peripheral blood mononuclear cells. The receptor was isolated from a person aged 18 to 70 in good health. The genes are TRBV19 and TRBJ2-2; TRBD2 agrees at 12 bases. The CDR3 region is CASRPVTSGRVGELFF. CDR3 bases read: TGTGCCAGTAGACCAGTGACTAGCGGGAGAGTCGGGGAG.